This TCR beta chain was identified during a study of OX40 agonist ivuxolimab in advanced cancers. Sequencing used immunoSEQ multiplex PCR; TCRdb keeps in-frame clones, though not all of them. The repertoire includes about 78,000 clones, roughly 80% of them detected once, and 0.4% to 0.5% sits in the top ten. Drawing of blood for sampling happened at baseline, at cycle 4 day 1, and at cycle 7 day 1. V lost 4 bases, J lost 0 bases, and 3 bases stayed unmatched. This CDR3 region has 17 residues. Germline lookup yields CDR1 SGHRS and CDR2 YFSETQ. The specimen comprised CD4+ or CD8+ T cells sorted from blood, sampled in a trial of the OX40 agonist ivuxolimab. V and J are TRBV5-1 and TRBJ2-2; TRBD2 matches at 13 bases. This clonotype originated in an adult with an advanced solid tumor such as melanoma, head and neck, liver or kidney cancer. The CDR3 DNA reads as TGCGCCAGCAGCCCAGGACTAGCGGGAGCGAACACCGGGGAGCTGTTTTTT. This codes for CASSPGLAGANTGELFF.